The next 6 T cell receptor beta chains were all read from a single sample in a study of cytomegalovirus exposure and HLA in healthy donors. Vbeta (60) and Jbeta (13) primers were used in the PCR. Only in-frame clones appear in the TCRdb table, and some are missing; sequencing was by immunoSEQ multiplex PCR. This sample has around 100,000 clones; approximately 79% occur once, and the top ten carry approximately 3.7%. Specimen: PBMCs. These receptors were obtained from a man over 45 in good health and CMV-seropositive.

The chain joins TRBV7-3 to TRBJ2-3; possible D gene TRBD1, 5 bases. Germline values: CDR1 SGHTA, CDR2 FQGTGA. The germline V and J ends were trimmed by 5 bases and 6 bases, with 6 bases remaining between them. The CDR3 length is 11 residues. DNA of the CDR3: TGTGCCAGCAGCAGGGGTGATACGCAGTATTTT. The encoded protein is CASSRGDTQYF.

The chain has TRBV7-3 and TRBJ2-3; possible D gene TRBD2, 6 bases. Germline V gives CDR1 SGHTA, CDR2 FQGTGA. The CDR3 runs 13 residues. V was trimmed by 5 bases and J by 3 bases, leaving 9 bases between them. The CDR3 loop is CASSPGGTDTQYF. In nucleotides, the CDR3 is TGTGCCAGCAGCCCCGGGGGTACAGATACGCAGTATTTT.

The J gene is TRBJ1-2, the V gene TRBV28; D unclear. Germline V lookup: CDR1 MDHEN, CDR2 SYDVKM. The CDR3 contains 13 residues. The V gene lost 3 bases and the J gene lost 8 bases, with 13 bases spanning the gap. For the CDR3, the DNA is TGTGCCAGCAGTTTTACGGGGAACAGCGGCTACACCTTC. Protein sequence: CASSFTGNSGYTF.

The V call is TRBV30, the J call TRBJ1-4; D not certain. The germline V and J ends were trimmed by 2 bases and 7 bases, with 8 bases remaining between them. CDR3 length: 12 residues. Germline V gene data show CDR1 as GTSNPN and CDR2 as SVGIG (reference sequence). The CDR3 region is CAWSPGIEKLFF. The DNA of the CDR3 is TGTGCCTGGAGTCCGGGGATTGAAAAACTGTTTTTT.

This sequence joins TRBV7-9 and TRBJ2-2; 10 bases align to TRBD1. In germline, CDR1 is SEHNR, CDR2 FQNEAQ (reference sequence). The ends lost 5 bases at V and 3 bases at J; junction bases unmatched: 3. This CDR3 is 15 amino acids long. CDR3 DNA: TGTGCCAGCAGCGCCGGGACAGGGGACACCGGGGAGCTGTTTTTT. Translated: CASSAGTGDTGELFF. Filled out from reference TRBV7-9 and TRBJ2-2, the complete variable domain reads DTGVSQNPRHKITKRGQNVTFRCDPISEHNRLYWYRQTLGQGPEFLTYFQNEAQLEKSRLLSDRFSAERPKGSFSTLEIQRTEQGDSAMYLCASSAGTGDTGELFFGEGSRLTVL.

The rearrangement uses TRBV5-4 and TRBJ1-5; 7 bases agree with TRBD1. The CDR3 spans 14 residues. Trimming took 4 bases from V and 4 from J; bases not matched to a gene: 5. Germline V gene data show CDR1 as SGHNT and CDR2 as YYREEE (reference sequence). The CDR3 region is CASSEGQANQPQHF. The CDR3 coding sequence is TGTGCCAGCAGCGAAGGACAGGCGAATCAGCCCCAGCATTTT. The whole variable domain, remainder taken from reference TRBV5-4 and TRBJ1-5, is ETGVTQSPTHLIKTRGQQVTLRCSSQSGHNTVSWYQQALGQGPQFIFQYYREEENGRGNFPPRFSGLQFPNYSSELNVNALELDDSALYLCASSEGQANQPQHFGDGTRLSIL.